A selection of T cell receptor beta chains follows, all from one sample in a study of long-term antiretroviral therapy in people with HIV. Profiling relied on immunoSEQ multiplex PCR, and the TCRdb table lists in-frame clones only, not all of them. In the table there are more than 20,000 clones, 82% of which are singletons. Material: unsorted PBMCs, obtained less than 2.5 years after starting antiretroviral therapy. The receptors shown here come from a man in his forties with HIV. The CDR3 runs from the conserved cysteine through the conserved F or W. D genes are given only for firm matches. For some rows the clone size is stated as once, few or many, or as a class when expanded; others skip it.

V gene	J gene	D gene	clone size	CDR3 DNA	CDR3 protein
TRBV5-1	TRBJ2-3	TRBD1	once	TGCGCCAGCAGCCCTGGACAGGCCCCGAGGTGGGATACGCAGTATTTT	CASSPGQAPRWDTQYF
TRBV11-2	TRBJ1-1	TRBD1	NA	TGTGCCAGCAGCCCCGGACAGGGGGTATGGACTGAAGCTTTCTTT	CASSPGQGVWTEAFF
TRBV19	TRBJ1-5	TRBD1	few	TGTGCCTCCACTCAGGGGGTGCAGCCCCAGCATTTT	CASTQGVQPQHF
TRBV9	TRBJ1-1	TRBD1	NA	TGTGCCAGCAGCGTAGCAGGGGGCACGATGAACACTGAAGCTTTCTTT	CASSVAGGTMNTEAFF
TRBV7-9	TRBJ2-3	NA	NA	TGTGCCAGCAGCTTAGTCGCAGATACGCAGTATTTT	CASSLVADTQYF
TRBV10-3	TRBJ2-3	TRBD2	NA	TGTGCCATTGGGACTAGCGGGGGAAGCACAGATACGCAGTATTTT	CAIGTSGGSTDTQYF
TRBV20-1	TRBJ2-3	NA	NA	TGCAGTGCTAGAGATAAGGATACGCAGTATTTT	CSARDKDTQYF
TRBV9	TRBJ2-5	NA	NA	TGTGCCAGCAGCACCCCCCAGACCCAGTACTTC	CASSTPQTQYF
TRBV6-1	TRBJ2-5	TRBD2	NA	TGTGCCAGCAGTGCAACCCCCCAGGGAGGGATTGAGACCCAGTACTTC	CASSATPQGGIETQYF
TRBV29-1	TRBJ1-5	NA	few	TGCAGCGTCCGCGGGGGCTCGAGCAATCAGCCCCAGCATTTT	CSVRGGSSNQPQHF
TRBV7-3	TRBJ2-2	NA	NA	TGTGCCAGCAGCTTTAGCAGCGGGGAGCTGTTTTTT	CASSFSSGELFF
TRBV7-8	TRBJ2-1	NA	once	TGTGCCAGCAGCTTAGCGTGGCAGATCAATGAGCAGTTCTTC	CASSLAWQINEQFF
TRBV18	TRBJ1-3	NA	NA	TGTGCCAGCTCACCAGGGTTTGATTCTGGAAACACCATATATTTT	CASSPGFDSGNTIYF
TRBV6-5	TRBJ2-7	NA	NA	TGTGCCACCGGGCCGGGTAGCTCCTACGAGCAGTACTTC	CATGPGSSYEQYF
TRBV19	TRBJ2-3	NA	NA	TGTGCCAGTAGAAACAGGGCAGATACGCAGTATTTT	CASRNRADTQYF
TRBV2	TRBJ2-2	NA	NA	TGTGCCAGCACGGACACCGGGGAGCTGTTTTTT	CASTDTGELFF
TRBV28	TRBJ1-1	TRBD1	NA	TGTGCCAGCAGAGAGGACAGGGTGAACACTGAAGCTTTCTTT	CASREDRVNTEAFF
TRBV27	TRBJ1-1	NA	medium-sized	TGTGCCAGCAGTCCATCCTCCAGGAACACTGAAGCTTTCTTT	CASSPSSRNTEAFF
TRBV13	TRBJ2-2	NA	NA	TGTGCCAGCAGCTTAGTAGGTGACACCGGGGAGCTGTTTTTT	CASSLVGDTGELFF
TRBV18	TRBJ1-2	NA	NA	TGTGCCAGCTCACCTTCAGGGAGCGGCTACACCTTC	CASSPSGSGYTF
TRBV5-8	TRBJ1-5	NA	NA	TGTGCCAGCAGCTCGGTCTGGGCGGGCCTCGATCAGCCCCAGCATTTT	CASSSVWAGLDQPQHF
TRBV19	TRBJ1-5	NA	NA	TGTGCCAGTAGTAGGAAATTGGGGGGCGCCGATCAGCCCCAGCATTTT	CASSRKLGGADQPQHF
TRBV2	TRBJ2-5	TRBD1	NA	TGTGCCAGCAGCTTCCAGACAGGGAATGGAGAGACCCAGTACTTC	CASSFQTGNGETQYF
TRBV19	TRBJ2-3	NA	once	TGTGCCAGTAAAGAGCGTGACTCTAGCACAGATACGCAGTATTTT	CASKERDSSTDTQYF
TRBV5-1	TRBJ1-4	NA	NA	TGCGCCAGCAGCCCCCTGGAAGGGCTGGATGAAAAACTGTTTTTT	CASSPLEGLDEKLFF
TRBV11-2	TRBJ2-3	TRBD1	NA	TGTGCCAGCAGCTTAGGGACAGGGGGCGGGGATACGCAGTATTTT	CASSLGTGGGDTQYF